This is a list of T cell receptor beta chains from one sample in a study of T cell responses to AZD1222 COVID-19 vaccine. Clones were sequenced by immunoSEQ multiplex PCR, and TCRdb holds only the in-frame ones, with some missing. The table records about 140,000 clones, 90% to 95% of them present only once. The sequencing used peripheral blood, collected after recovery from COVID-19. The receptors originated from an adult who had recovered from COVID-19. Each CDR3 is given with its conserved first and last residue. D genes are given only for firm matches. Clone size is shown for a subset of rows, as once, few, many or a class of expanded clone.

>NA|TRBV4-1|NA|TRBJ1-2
CASSQAQGWNGYTF
TGCGCCAGCAGCCAAGCCCAGGGATGGAATGGCTACACCTTC
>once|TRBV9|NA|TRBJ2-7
CASSLREGYGYEQYF
TGTGCCAGCAGCCTCCGAGAGGGATACGGATACGAGCAGTACTTC
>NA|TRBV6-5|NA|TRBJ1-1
CASSYGGRDTEAFF
TGTGCCAGCAGTTACGGGGGGCGCGACACTGAAGCTTTCTTT
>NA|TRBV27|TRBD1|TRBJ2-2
CASSLEGQGWTGELFF
TGTGCCAGCAGTTTGGAGGGACAGGGATGGACCGGGGAGCTGTTTTTT
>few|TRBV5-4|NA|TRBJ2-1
CASSRSGYNEQFF
TGTGCCAGCAGTCGCAGCGGCTACAATGAGCAGTTCTTC
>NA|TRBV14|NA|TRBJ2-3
CASSPLRDQGINTQYF
TGTGCCAGCAGCCCTCTTCGGGATCAGGGGATCAATACGCAGTATTTT
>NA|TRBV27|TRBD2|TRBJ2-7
CASSSWGTSRRSEQYF
TGTGCCAGCAGTTCCTGGGGGACTAGCCGGAGATCCGAGCAGTACTTC
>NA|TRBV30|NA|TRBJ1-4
CAWTFGTANEKLFF
TGTGCCTGGACATTCGGGACGGCTAATGAAAAACTGTTTTTT
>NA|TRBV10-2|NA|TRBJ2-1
CASSDRVMINEQFF
TGCGCCAGCAGTGACAGGGTAATGATAAATGAGCAGTTCTTC
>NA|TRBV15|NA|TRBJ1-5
CATSRDKGSNQPQHF
TGTGCCACCAGCAGAGATAAGGGTAGCAATCAGCCCCAGCATTTT
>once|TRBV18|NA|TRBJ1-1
CASSPRQDSREEAFF
TGTGCCAGCTCACCCCGACAGGACTCCCGGGAGGAGGCTTTCTTT
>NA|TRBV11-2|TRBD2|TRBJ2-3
CASSPSGRGTDTQYF
TGTGCCAGCAGCCCAAGCGGGAGAGGAACAGATACGCAGTATTTT
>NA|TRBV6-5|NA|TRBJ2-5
CASTGDWGTETQYF
TGTGCCAGCACGGGGGATTGGGGGACGGAGACCCAGTACTTC
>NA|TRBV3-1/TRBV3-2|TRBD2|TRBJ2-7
CASSPTLFLAEDSYEQYF
TGTGCCAGCAGTCCCACTTTGTTCCTAGCGGAAGACTCCTACGAGCAGTACTTC
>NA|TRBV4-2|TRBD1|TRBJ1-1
CASSQSSDRATEAFF
TGTGCCAGCAGCCAATCCTCTGACAGGGCCACTGAAGCTTTCTTT
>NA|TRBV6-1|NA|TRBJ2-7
CASSDLLVYEQYF
TGTGCCAGCAGTGATTTGTTGGTCTACGAGCAGTACTTC
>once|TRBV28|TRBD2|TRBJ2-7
CASPPAGGSYEQYF
TGTGCCAGCCCCCCGGCGGGAGGCTCCTACGAGCAGTACTTC
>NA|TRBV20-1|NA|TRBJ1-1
CRAVRGNEAFF
TGCAGGGCCGTTAGGGGCAATGAAGCTTTCTTT
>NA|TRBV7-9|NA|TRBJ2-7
CASSLIAAREQYF
TGTGCCAGCAGCTTAATTGCGGCCCGCGAGCAGTACTTC
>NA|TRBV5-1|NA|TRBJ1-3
CASSLEGRSEGSGNTIYF
TGCGCCAGCAGCTTGGAGGGTCGGTCCGAGGGCTCTGGAAACACCATATATTTT
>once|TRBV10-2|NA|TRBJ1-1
CASSDVRSWDTEAFF
TGCGCCAGCAGTGATGTAAGGTCCTGGGACACTGAAGCTTTCTTT
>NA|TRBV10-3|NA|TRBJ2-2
CAISESMGRGNTGELFF
TGTGCCATCAGTGAGTCGATGGGAAGGGGGAACACCGGGGAGCTGTTTTTT
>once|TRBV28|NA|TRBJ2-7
CASSLRPERWSYEQYF
TGTGCCAGCAGTTTAAGACCGGAAAGATGGTCCTACGAGCAGTACTTC
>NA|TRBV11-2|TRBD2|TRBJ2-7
CASSQALASGRYEQYF
TGTGCCAGCAGCCAGGCACTGGCTAGCGGGAGATACGAGCAGTACTTC
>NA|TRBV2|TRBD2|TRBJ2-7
CASRELAGEWEQYF
TGTGCCAGCAGAGAACTAGCGGGAGAATGGGAGCAGTACTTC
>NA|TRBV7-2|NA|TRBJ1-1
CASSLEGGTEAFF
TGTGCCAGCAGCTTAGAAGGGGGAACTGAAGCTTTCTTT
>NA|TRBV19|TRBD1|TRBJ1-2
CASSIKRGPNYGYTF
TGTGCCAGTAGTATAAAGAGGGGGCCAAACTATGGCTACACCTTC